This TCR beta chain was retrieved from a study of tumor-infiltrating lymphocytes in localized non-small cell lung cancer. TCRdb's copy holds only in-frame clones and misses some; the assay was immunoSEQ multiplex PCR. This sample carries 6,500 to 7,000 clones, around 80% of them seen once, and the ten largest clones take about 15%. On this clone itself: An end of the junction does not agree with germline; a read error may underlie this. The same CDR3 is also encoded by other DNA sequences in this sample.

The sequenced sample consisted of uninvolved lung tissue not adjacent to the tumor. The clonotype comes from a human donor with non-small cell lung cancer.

CDR3 bases: TGCGCCAGTAGCTGGGGGGGTCCACAAGAGACCCAGTACTTC. This sequence encodes CASSWGGPQETQYF. This chain links TRBV5-1 with TRBJ2-5, with 7 bases aligning to TRBD2. CDR3 size: 14 residues. Per germline, CDR1 SGHRS and CDR2 YFSETQ.